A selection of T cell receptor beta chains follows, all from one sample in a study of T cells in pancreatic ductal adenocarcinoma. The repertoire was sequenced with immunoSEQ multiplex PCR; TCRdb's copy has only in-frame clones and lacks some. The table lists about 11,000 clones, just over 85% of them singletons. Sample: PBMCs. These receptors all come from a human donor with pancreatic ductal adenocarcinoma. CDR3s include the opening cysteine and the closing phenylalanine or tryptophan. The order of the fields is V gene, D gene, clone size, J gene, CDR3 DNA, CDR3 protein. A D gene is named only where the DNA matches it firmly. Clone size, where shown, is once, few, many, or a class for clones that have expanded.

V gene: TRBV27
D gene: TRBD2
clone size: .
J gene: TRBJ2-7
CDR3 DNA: TGTGCCAGCAGTTTAGCCCGGGGACTAGCGGGCTACGAGCAGTACTTC
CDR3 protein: CASSLARGLAGYEQYF

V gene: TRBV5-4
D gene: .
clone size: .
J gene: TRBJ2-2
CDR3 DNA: TGTGCCAGCAGCCCAAGTACCGGGGAGCTGTTTTTT
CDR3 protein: CASSPSTGELFF

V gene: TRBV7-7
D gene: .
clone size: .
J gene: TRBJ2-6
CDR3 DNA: TGTGCCAGCAGCCCAGGAGGTTATCCTGGGGCCAACGTCCTGACTTTC
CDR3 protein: CASSPGGYPGANVLTF

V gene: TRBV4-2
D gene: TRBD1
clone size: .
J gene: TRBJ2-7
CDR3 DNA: TGTGCCAGCAGCCAAGAGCCCCCTGGGGGGACAGGACTCTACGAGCAGTACTTC
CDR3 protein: CASSQEPPGGTGLYEQYF

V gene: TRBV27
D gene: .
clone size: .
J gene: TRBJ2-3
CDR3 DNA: TGTGCCAGCAGTGAAGTGCTACTGGGCACAGATACGCAGTATTTT
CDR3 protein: CASSEVLLGTDTQYF

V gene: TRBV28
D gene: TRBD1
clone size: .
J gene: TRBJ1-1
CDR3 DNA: TGTGCCAGTACCCCGACAGGGGTGAAGAACACTGAAGCTTTCTTT
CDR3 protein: CASTPTGVKNTEAFF

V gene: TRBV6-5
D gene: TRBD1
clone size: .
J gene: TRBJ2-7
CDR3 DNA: TGTGCCAGCGTCCCGGGACAGGGGGCCTACGAGCAGTACTTC
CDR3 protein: CASVPGQGAYEQYF

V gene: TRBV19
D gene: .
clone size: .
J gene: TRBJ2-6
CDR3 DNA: TGTGCCAGTAGTCCCCGAAGGGGTCCTGGGGCCAACGTCCTGACTTTC
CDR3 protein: CASSPRRGPGANVLTF

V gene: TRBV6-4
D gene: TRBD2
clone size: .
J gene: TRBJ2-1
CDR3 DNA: TGTGCCAGCAGTGACTCAGCGGGAGGGCCCAATGAGCAGTTCTTC
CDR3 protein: CASSDSAGGPNEQFF

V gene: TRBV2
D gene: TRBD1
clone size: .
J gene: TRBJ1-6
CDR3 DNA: TGTGCCAGCAGTGAGGACAGGGGTTCACCCCTCCACTTT
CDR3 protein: CASSEDRGSPLHF

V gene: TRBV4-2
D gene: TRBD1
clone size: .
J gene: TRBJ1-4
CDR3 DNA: TGTGCCAGCAGCCGAGAGGGGACAGAGGAAAAACTGTTTTTT
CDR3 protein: CASSREGTEEKLFF

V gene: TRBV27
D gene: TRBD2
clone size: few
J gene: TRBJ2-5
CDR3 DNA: TGTGCCAGCAGTTATGGGGGCGGGAGGCAAGAGACCCAGTACTTC
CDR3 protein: CASSYGGGRQETQYF

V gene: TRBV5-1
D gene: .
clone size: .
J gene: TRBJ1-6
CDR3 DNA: TGCGCCAGCAGCTTGGAACGCTCCTATAATTCACCCCTCCACTTT
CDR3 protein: CASSLERSYNSPLHF

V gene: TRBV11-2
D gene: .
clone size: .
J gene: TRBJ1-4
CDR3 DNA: TGTGCCAGCAGCACAGGCGGGCGGCTCGAAAAACTGTTTTTT
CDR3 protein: CASSTGGRLEKLFF

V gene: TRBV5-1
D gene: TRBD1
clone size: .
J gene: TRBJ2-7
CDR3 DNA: TGCGCCAGCCGTACATCGGGACAGGGGACCCACGAGCAGTACTTC
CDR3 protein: CASRTSGQGTHEQYF

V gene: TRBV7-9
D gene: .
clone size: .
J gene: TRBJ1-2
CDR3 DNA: TGTGCCAGCAGCAGAGGAGACCCTAACTATGGCTACACCTTC
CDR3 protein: CASSRGDPNYGYTF

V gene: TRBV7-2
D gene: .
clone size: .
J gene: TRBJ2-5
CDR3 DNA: TGTGCCTCAGGACGGGGAGACCAAGAGACCCAGTACTTC
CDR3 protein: CASGRGDQETQYF

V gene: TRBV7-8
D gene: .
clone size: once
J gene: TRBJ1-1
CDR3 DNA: TGTGCCAGCAGTTTAGGGGGGCTGAGCACTGAAGCTTTCTTT
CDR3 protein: CASSLGGLSTEAFF

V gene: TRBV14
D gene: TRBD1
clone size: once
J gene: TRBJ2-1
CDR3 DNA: TGTGCCAGCAGCCCACCCTTGGGACAGGGGGCGCGATACGAGCAGTTCTTC
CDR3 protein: CASSPPLGQGARYEQFF

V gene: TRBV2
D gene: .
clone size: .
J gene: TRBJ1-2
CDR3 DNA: TGTGCCAGCAGTTCAACTGCGGGGGGCTATGGCTACACCTTC
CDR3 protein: CASSSTAGGYGYTF

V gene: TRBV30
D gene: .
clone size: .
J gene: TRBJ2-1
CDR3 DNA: TGTGCCCAGAATAAATCGAGAGGAGGCATTGAGCAGTTCTTC
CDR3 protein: CAQNKSRGGIEQFF

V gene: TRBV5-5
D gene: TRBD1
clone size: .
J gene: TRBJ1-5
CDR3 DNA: TGTGCCAGCAGCTTGGGACAGGGAGGACAGCCCCAGCATTTT
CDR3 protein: CASSLGQGGQPQHF

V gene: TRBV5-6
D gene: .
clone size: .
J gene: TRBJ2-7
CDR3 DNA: TGTGCCAGCAGCTTGGATAACGGGGGCGAGCAGTACTTC
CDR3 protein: CASSLDNGGEQYF

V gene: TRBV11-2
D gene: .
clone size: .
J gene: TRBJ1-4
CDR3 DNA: TGTGCCAGCAGCTTAGGGCACAAAGGCGAAAAACTGTTTTTT
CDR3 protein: CASSLGHKGEKLFF

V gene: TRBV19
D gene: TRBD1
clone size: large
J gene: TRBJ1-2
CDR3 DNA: TGTGCCAGTAGTAGCCCTGGACAGGTTAGAGGCTACACCTTC
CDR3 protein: CASSSPGQVRGYTF

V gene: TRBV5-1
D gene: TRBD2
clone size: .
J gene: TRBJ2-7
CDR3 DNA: TGCGCCAGCAGCTTTCCCGAGGGAGGGAGGGAGCAGTACTTC
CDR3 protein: CASSFPEGGREQYF

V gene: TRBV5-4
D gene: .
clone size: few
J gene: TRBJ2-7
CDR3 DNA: TGTGCCAGCAGTCGACAGGCCCACGGGGACGAGCAGTACTTC
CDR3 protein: CASSRQAHGDEQYF

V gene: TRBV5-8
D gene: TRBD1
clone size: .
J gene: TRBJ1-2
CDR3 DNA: TGTGCCAGCAGCGCCGGGACAGCCTCCTATGGCTACACCTTC
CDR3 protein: CASSAGTASYGYTF

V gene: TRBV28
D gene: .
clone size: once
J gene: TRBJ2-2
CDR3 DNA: TGTGCCAGCCAATACAGGGGGGGCGGGGAGCTGTTTTTT
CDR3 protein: CASQYRGGGELFF

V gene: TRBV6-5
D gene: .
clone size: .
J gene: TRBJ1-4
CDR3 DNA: TGTGCCACTCGGCGTGGGGCTGTCTGGGAAAAACTGTTTTTT
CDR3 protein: CATRRGAVWEKLFF

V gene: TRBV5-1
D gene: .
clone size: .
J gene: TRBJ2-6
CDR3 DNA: TGCGCCAGCAGCTTGGAGGTGGGTGGTGGGGCCAACGTCCTGACTTTC
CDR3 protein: CASSLEVGGGANVLTF

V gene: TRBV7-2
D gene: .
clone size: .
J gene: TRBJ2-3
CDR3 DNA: TGTGCCAGCCGTAATCAAACAGATACGCAGTATTTT
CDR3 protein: CASRNQTDTQYF

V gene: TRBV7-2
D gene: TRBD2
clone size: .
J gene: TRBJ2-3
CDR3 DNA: TGTGCCAGCAGCTCCGGTTTACTAGCGGAGTCTAGCACAGATACGCAGTATTTT
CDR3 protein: CASSSGLLAESSTDTQYF

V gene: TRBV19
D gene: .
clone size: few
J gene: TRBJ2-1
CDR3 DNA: TGTGCCAGTAGTATACAAGGCAATGAGCAGTTCTTC
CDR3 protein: CASSIQGNEQFF

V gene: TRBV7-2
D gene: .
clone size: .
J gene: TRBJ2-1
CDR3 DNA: TGTGCCAGCAGCTTAAGCGGACAATCCTACAATGAGCAGTTCTTC
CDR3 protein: CASSLSGQSYNEQFF

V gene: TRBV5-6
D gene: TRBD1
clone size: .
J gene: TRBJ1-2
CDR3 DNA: TGTGCCAGCAGCAGGGGTTCGACAGGGGGCGCTTCTAACTATGGCTACACCTTC
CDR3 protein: CASSRGSTGGASNYGYTF

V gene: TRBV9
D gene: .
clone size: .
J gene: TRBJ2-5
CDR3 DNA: TGTGCCAGCAGCTTGGGGGGACCTCAAGAGACCCAGTACTTC
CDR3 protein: CASSLGGPQETQYF

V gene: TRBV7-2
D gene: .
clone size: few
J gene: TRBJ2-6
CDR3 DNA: TGTGCCAGCAGTCTCCTTCCCTCTGGGGCCAACGTCCTGACTTTC
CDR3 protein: CASSLLPSGANVLTF

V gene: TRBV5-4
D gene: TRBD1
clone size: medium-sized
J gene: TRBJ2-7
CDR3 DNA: TGTGCCAGCAGGGGACAGGGGACCTACGAGCAGTACTTC
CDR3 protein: CASRGQGTYEQYF

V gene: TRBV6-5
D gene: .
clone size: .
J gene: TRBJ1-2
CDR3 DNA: TGTGCCAGCAGTATAACCGGGACACGTGTTTATGGCTACACCTTC
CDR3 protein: CASSITGTRVYGYTF

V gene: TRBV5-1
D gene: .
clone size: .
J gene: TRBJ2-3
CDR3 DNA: TGCGCCAGCAGCTTGGCCAACTTGATCACAGATACGCAGTATTTT
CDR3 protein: CASSLANLITDTQYF

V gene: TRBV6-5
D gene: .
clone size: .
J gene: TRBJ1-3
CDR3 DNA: TGTGCCAGCAGTTCGCGGGGGGGGCTTTCTGGAAACACCATATATTTT
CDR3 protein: CASSSRGGLSGNTIYF